This T cell receptor (beta chain) stems from a study of graft-versus-host responses after intestinal transplantation (dated by TCRdb to about 2021). About the full investigation: Multivisceral, liver-intestinal, or isolated intestinal transplants were received by the recipients. Instead of going to the commercial service, samples from a few later patients were sequenced in-house on an Illumina MiSeq and processed with MiXCR. Every recipient was given anti-thymocyte globulin induction, followed by about three years of maintenance tacrolimus and steroids. To identify alloreactive clones, pre-transplant mixed lymphocyte reaction products were sequenced and then compared with unstimulated pre-transplant donor and recipient T cells. The cohort enrolled under 25 intestinal transplant recipients including one retransplant, and a few patients lacking pretransplant specimens were excluded. Donor T cell macrochimerism was defined as a peak of at least 4% donor T cells among recipient peripheral blood mononuclear cells. After intestinal transplantation, graft-versus-host and host-versus-graft alloreactive T cell clones were followed in the graft, circulation and bone marrow using bulk TCR-beta CDR3 sequencing.

The protocol used for the library was the immunoSEQ multiplex PCR assay. For most patients, genomic DNA was isolated with the Qiagen DNeasy Blood and Tissue Kit and sent frozen to Adaptive Biotechnologies for TCR sequencing. For most patients, genomic DNA was subjected to high-throughput TCR-beta CDR3 sequencing by Adaptive Biotechnologies. Processing in the source paper ran as follows. Adaptive's ImmunoSEQ software was the source of the TCR sequencing data for 15 to 20 patients, while a few other patients were processed with MiXCR and VDJtools. CD4 versus CD8 sorting errors were corrected by removing sequences found in both subsets at a frequency ratio below 5:1. Because the origin of CDR3 nucleotide sequences shared between donor and recipient could not be assigned, those sequences were removed. To count as alloreactive, a clone needed at least 2-fold expansion over unstimulated cells and a minimum CFSE-low frequency of 0.002% (template counts) or 0.001% (read counts). Clones detected in sequenced pre-transplant spleen, lymph node, or MLR CFSE-low populations of the donor or recipient were defined as mappable. Cumulative frequency of alloreactive clones was calculated as a percentage of all sequences weighted by copy number. Held by TCRdb, this immuneACCESS table contains in-frame sequences only and omits some clones. Under half of the omission traces to an unresolved V gene where checked; the cause of the rest is unknown. For V, J and clone size, that table is used; D and trimming come from the DNA. This sample is represented by 20,000 to 25,000 clones; approximately 46% of them were singletons. 0.88% of the sample is in the top ten clones.

Taken from the germline V gene, the CDR1 and CDR2 loops are ENHRY and SYGVKD. Cut back by 10 bases and 0 bases, the V and J ends lie 9 bases apart. Counted from cysteine to phenylalanine, this CDR3 has 12 amino acids. The sequence is cut down to CDR3 DNA, 36 bases in frame from base 1. The time point label here, explained by the study, means: cells obtained before transplantation from donor or recipient. Mixed lymphocyte reactions plated some 200,000 CFSE-labeled pre-transplant responders with some 200,000 irradiated violet-dye-labeled stimulators and were cultured for roughly 6 days. After the mixed lymphocyte reaction, proliferating CD3+CD4+CFSE-low and CD3+CD8+CFSE-low responder cells were FACS-sorted on a BD Influx sorter. Concerning this clone: No base quality values were provided; no much bigger clone lies one nucleotide off.

Results and caveats for the whole study, not just this receptor: Early after transplant, peak levels of circulating GvH clones were associated with declines in HvG clones. GvH clones were found in recipient bone marrow, and some of the GvH clones appeared earlier in ileal mucosa or blood, which is consistent with an intestinal mucosal origin. Patients with donor T cell macrochimerism had high GvH to HvG T cell clonal ratios in their allografts. The conclusions were limited by the relatively low number and heterogeneity of the intestinal transplant patients.

This sequence was found in a human patient who received an intestinal transplant. The V gene is TRBV10-3 and the J gene is TRBJ1-1; no D segment can be confidently identified. The material sequenced was alloreactive CD4+ T cells from a mixed lymphocyte reaction culture, taken before intestinal transplant. According to the study, the label for this sample's cell subset or site signals: CFSE-low proliferating T cells sorted from roughly six-day pre-transplant mixed lymphocyte reaction (GvH or HvG direction). This receptor carries the CDR3 CATASMNTEAFF. The bases are TGTGCCACCGCTAGCATGAACACTGAAGCTTTCTTT.